A single count supports the clone carrying this TCR beta chain. Its cognate antigen is unknown. This specimen comes from a study of shared clonotypes between healthy human individuals. Looked up from germline, CDR1 is MNHEY and CDR2 is SMNVEV (reference sequence). CDR3 length equals 15 residues. V lost 7 bases, J lost 4 bases, and 7 bases stayed unmatched. Study conclusions and caveats: Clonotype sharing across several donors was observed for around 5.1% of naive CD4 clonotypes.

Naive CD8 cells comprised CD45RO-negative, CCR7-positively selected cells, excluding terminally differentiated effector memory CD45RA+ cells. Profiled with immunoSEQ multiplex PCR; TCRdb holds only in-frame clones, not every one. The sample lists roughly 850,000 clones, 96% occurring once. Specimen: naive CD8+ T cells sorted from blood. This rearrangement joins TRBV27 to TRBJ2-1, with TRBD2 matching over 10 bases. The origin of this receptor is a man aged 30 to 39 in good health. This CDR3 is CASTPGTSAYNEQFF. DNA for the CDR3: TGTGCCAGCACACCCGGGACTAGCGCTTACAATGAGCAGTTCTTC.